This TCR beta chain was recorded in a study of shared clonotypes between healthy human individuals. As to this clone: The antigen is unknown. Other DNA sequences in the same sample also yield this CDR3.

Profiling relied on immunoSEQ multiplex PCR, and the TCRdb table lists in-frame clones only, not all of them. The sample has approximately 2,200,000 clones, about 93% seen once. There are 11 residues in the CDR3. Germline V gives CDR1 MNHEY, CDR2 SMNVEV (reference sequence). The V and J ends lost 6 bases and 8 bases respectively, with 8 bases between them. As defined, naive CD8 cells were CD45RO-negative and positively selected for CCR7, with terminally differentiated effector memory CD45RA+ cells excluded. Overall study results and limits: Several donors shared 5% to 5.5% of their naive CD4 clonotypes.

The chain has TRBV27 and TRBJ2-1; D call uncertain. Sequencing used naive CD8+ T cells from PBMCs. The sequence derives from a man aged 18 to 30 in good health. Some clones in this sample may be carry-over from other donors' samples. In DNA, the CDR3 is TGTGCCAGCAGCCTGGGTGATGAGCAGTTCTTC. Protein product: CASSLGDEQFF.